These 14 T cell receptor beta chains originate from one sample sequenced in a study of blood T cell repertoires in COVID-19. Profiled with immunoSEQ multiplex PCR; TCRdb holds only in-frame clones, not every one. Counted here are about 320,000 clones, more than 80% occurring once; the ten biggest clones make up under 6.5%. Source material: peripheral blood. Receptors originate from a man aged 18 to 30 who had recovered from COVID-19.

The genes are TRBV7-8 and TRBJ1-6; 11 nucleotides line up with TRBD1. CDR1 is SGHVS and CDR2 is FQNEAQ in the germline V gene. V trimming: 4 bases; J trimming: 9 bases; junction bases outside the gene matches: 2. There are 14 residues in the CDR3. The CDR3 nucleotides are TGTGCCAGCAGCTCCGGACAGGGGGCTTCACCCCTCCACTTT. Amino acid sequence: CASSSGQGASPLHF.

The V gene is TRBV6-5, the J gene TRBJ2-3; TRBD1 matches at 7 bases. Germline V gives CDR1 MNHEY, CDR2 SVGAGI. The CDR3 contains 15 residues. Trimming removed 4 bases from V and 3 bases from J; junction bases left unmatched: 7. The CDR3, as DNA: TGTGCCAGCAGTTTCCAGACAGGGAGAACAGATACGCAGTATTTT. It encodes CASSFQTGRTDTQYF.

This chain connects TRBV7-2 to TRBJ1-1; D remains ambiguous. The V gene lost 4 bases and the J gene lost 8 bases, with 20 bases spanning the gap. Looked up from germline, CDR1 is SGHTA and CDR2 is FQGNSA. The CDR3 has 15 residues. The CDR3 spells CASSYTSFEGAEAFF. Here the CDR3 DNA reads TGTGCCAGCAGCTATACCTCTTTTGAGGGAGCAGAAGCTTTCTTT.

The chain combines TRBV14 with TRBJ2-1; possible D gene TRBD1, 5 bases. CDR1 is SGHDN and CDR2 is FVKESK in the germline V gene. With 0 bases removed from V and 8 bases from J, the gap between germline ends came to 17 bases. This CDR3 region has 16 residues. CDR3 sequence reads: CASSQDRVGLGHEQFF. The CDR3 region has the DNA TGTGCCAGCAGCCAAGATCGAGTGGGGCTTGGACATGAGCAGTTCTTC.

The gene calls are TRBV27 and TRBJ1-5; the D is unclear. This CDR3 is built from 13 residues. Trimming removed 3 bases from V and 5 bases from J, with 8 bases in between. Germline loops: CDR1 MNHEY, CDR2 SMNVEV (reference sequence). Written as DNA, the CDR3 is TGTGCCAGCAGTTTGGGAGGCTATCAGCCCCAGCATTTT. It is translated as CASSLGGYQPQHF.

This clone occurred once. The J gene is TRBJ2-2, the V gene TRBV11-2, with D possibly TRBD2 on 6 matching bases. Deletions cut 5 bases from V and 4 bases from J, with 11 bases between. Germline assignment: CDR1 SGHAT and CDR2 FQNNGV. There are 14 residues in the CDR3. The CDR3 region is CASSPGVGTGELFF. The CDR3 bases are TGTGCCAGCAGCCCGGGGGTGGGCACCGGGGAGCTGTTTTTT.

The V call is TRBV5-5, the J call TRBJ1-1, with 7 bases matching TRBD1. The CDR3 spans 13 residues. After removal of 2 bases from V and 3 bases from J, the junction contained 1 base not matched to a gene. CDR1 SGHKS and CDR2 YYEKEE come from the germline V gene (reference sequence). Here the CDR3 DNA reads TGTGCCAGCAGCTTACAGGGGTACACTGAAGCTTTCTTT. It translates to CASSLQGYTEAFF.

The CDR3 sequence is CASSLSPGTGEGTEAFF. The CDR3 DNA is TGTGCCAGCAGTTTATCCCCCGGGACAGGGGAGGGCACTGAAGCTTTCTTT. The gene calls are TRBV28 and TRBJ1-1; TRBD1 aligns across 10 bases. The CDR3 runs to 17 residues. Germline V lookup: CDR1 MDHEN, CDR2 SYDVKM. V gave up 1 base and J gave up 4 bases; unmatched junction bases: 9.

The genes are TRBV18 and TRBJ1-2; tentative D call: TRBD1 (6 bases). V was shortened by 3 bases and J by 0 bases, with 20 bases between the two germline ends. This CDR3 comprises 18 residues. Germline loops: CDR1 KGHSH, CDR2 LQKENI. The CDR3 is CASSPPQGLLITNYGYTF. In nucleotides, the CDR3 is TGTGCCAGCTCACCCCCGCAGGGGCTACTGATCACTAACTATGGCTACACCTTC.

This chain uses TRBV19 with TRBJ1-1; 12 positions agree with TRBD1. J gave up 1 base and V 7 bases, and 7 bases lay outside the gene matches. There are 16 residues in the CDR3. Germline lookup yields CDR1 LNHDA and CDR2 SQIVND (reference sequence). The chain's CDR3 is CASMERDRGPNTEAFF. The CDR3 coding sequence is TGTGCCAGTATGGAAAGGGACAGGGGGCCGAACACTGAAGCTTTCTTT.

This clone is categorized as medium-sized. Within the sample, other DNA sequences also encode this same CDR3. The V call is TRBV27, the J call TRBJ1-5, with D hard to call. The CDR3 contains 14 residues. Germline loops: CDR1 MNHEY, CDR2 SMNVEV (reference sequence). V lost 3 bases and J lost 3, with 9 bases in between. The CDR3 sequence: CASSLRDNNQPQHF. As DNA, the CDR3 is TGTGCCAGCAGTTTGCGGGATAACAATCAGCCCCAGCATTTT.

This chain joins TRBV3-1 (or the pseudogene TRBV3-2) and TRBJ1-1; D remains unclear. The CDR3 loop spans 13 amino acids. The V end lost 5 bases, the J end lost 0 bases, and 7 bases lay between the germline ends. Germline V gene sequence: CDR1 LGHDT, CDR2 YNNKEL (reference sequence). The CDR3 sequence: CASSVVMNTEAFF. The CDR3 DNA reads TGTGCCAGCAGCGTTGTCATGAACACTGAAGCTTTCTTT.

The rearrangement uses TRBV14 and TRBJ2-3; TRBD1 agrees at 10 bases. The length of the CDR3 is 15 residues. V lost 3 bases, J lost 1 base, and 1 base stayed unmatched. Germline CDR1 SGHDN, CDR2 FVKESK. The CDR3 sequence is CASSQTGGGTDTQYF. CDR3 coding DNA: TGTGCCAGCAGCCAGACAGGGGGCGGCACAGATACGCAGTATTTT.

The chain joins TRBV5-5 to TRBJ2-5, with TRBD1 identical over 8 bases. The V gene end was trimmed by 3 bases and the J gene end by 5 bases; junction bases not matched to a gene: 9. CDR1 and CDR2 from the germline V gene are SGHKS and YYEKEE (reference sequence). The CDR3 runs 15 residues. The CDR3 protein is CASSSLQGAWETQYF. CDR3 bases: TGTGCCAGCAGCTCCCTTCAGGGGGCGTGGGAGACCCAGTACTTC.